Sequencing of this TCR beta chain was carried out in a study of cytomegalovirus exposure and HLA in healthy donors. The germline gives CDR1 SGHRS, CDR2 YFSETQ. This CDR3 contains 16 residues. J lost 3 bases, V lost 0 bases, and 6 bases had no gene match. The PCR used 60 Vbeta and 13 Jbeta primers. Profiling relied on immunoSEQ multiplex PCR, and the TCRdb table lists in-frame clones only, not all of them. The sample shows about 130,000 clones, 80% of them seen only once. Findings and caveats of the study: It is likely that the observed cluster of highly shared sequence variants was a sequencing artifact.

Comments on this clone: Its antigen is currently unknown.

This chain uses TRBV5-1 with TRBJ2-1; the match to TRBD2 covers 7 bases. The sample comprised PBMCs. The receptor comes from a man aged 30 to 39 in good health and CMV-seronegative. CDR3 in amino acids: CASSLVLAENYNEQFF. CDR3 in DNA: TGCGCCAGCAGCTTGGTTCTAGCGGAGAACTACAATGAGCAGTTCTTC.